These 28 T cell receptor beta chains were sequenced from one sample in a study of early T cells in non-severe SARS-CoV-2 infection (dated by TCRdb to about 2021). Library creation used 5' RACE. Sequenced using a NextSeq 500. Through fastp at Q25 and MiXCR, TCRdb rebuilt clones from the public reads, retaining in-frame beta chains. Rows matching on CDR3 protein sequence are summarized as one entry with the most common DNA and genes. The sample yields 65,000 to 85,000 distinct CDR3 sequences; around a sixth were counted once. Approximately 12% of the sample rests with the top ten. Specimen: whole blood. The receptors here all came from an adult who was a healthcare worker with PCR-confirmed SARS-CoV-2 infection or an uninfected control (not recorded which).

V and J are TRBV11-2 and TRBJ2-5, with 7 bases matching TRBD2. The CDR3 is 16 residues long. Germline V gene lookup returns CDR1 SGHAT and CDR2 FQNNGV. V shed 4 bases, J shed 2 bases, and the junction held 10 bases outside the gene matches. CDR3 region: CASSWGSGAPQETQYF. CDR3 coding DNA: TGTGCCAGCAGCTGGGGCAGCGGGGCCCCACAAGAGACCCAGTACTTC. Drawing the rest from reference TRBV11-2 and TRBJ2-5, the complete variable domain is EAGVAQSPRYKIIEKRQSVAFWCNPISGHATLYWYQQILGQGPKLLIQFQNNGVVDDSQLPKDRFSAERLKGVDSTLKIQPAKLEDSAVYLCASSWGSGAPQETQYFGPGTRLLVL.

The chain combines TRBV4-1 with TRBJ1-2; D remains unclear. V dropped 4 bases and J dropped 13 bases, with 7 bases sitting between them. Germline V gene sequence: CDR1 MGHRA, CDR2 YSYEKL. CDR3 length: 9 amino acids. The CDR3 here is CASSPPLTF. The CDR3 DNA sequence: TGCGCCAGCAGCCCCCCGCTCACCTTC.

The sample holds many counts of this clonotype. The chain links TRBV7-2 to TRBJ2-1; TRBD2 aligns across 11 bases. The CDR3 spans 15 residues. Germline CDR1 reads SGHTA; CDR2 reads FQGNSA. Trimming cost V 8 bases and J 6 bases; bases outside gene matches: 9. The CDR3 is CASRPPGLAGNEQFF. The CDR3 DNA is TGTGCCAGCCGTCCCCCAGGACTAGCGGGCAATGAGCAGTTCTTC.

The chain couples TRBV6-2 or TRBV6-3 to TRBJ2-3; unclear D gene. Trimming took off 2 bases at V and 2 bases at J, with 5 bases between the two ends. The CDR3 runs to 13 residues. Germline V gene sequence: CDR1 MNHEY, CDR2 SVGEGT. The CDR3 DNA reads TGTGCCAGCAGTTACATCCCCACAGATACGCAGTATTTT. Protein: CASSYIPTDTQYF.

The chain couples TRBV20-1 to TRBJ1-5; weak D call: TRBD1 (6 bases). With 0 bases removed from V and 6 bases from J, the gap between germline ends came to 12 bases. Germline CDR1 and CDR2: DFQATT and SNEGSKA (reference sequence). CDR3 length: 14 amino acids. CDR3 amino acids: CSAREKGGLQPQHF. The CDR3 DNA reads TGCAGTGCTAGAGAGAAGGGGGGGCTTCAGCCCCAGCATTTT.

This clonotype was seen a few times. This chain connects TRBV9 to TRBJ2-1; D perhaps matches TRBD2 (6 bases). Germline CDR1 SGDLS, CDR2 YYNGEE. Deletions cut 0 bases from V and 0 bases from J, with 16 bases between. The CDR3 spans 18 residues. The CDR3 loop is CASSVEVLGGSSYNEQFF. The CDR3 DNA sequence: TGTGCCAGCAGCGTAGAGGTATTAGGAGGGAGCTCCTACAATGAGCAGTTCTTC.

This clonotype appeared a single time. J is TRBJ2-2 and V is TRBV18; D gene uncertain. This CDR3 region has 12 residues. The V and J ends lost 2 bases and 5 bases respectively, with 3 bases between them. Germline CDR1 KGHSH, CDR2 LQKENI. The chain's CDR3 is CASSPMTGELFF. CDR3 sequence (DNA): TGTGCCAGCTCACCAATGACCGGGGAGCTGTTTTTT.

The rearrangement joins TRBV13 to TRBJ2-1; TRBD1 aligns across 7 bases. Germline CDR1 is PRHDT and CDR2 is FYEKMQ (reference sequence). This CDR3 spans 15 amino acids. With V trimmed by 5 bases and J by 6 bases, 10 bases remained unmatched. CDR3 in amino acids: CASSATGADSNEQFF. The CDR3, as DNA: TGTGCCAGCAGCGCCACAGGGGCGGACTCCAATGAGCAGTTCTTC. Full variable domain (remainder filled in from reference TRBV13 and TRBJ2-1): AAGVIQSPRHLIKEKRETATLKCYPIPRHDTVYWYQQGPGQDPQFLISFYEKMQSDKGSIPDRFSAQQFSDYHSELNMSSLELGDSALYFCASSATGADSNEQFFGPGTRLTVL.

This clonotype was detected only a few times. The chain carries TRBV20-1 and TRBJ1-2; D is possibly TRBD1 (5 bases). Germline loops: CDR1 DFQATT, CDR2 SNEGSKA (reference sequence). The CDR3 is made up of 14 amino acids. The V gene lost 0 bases and the J gene lost 5 bases, with 13 bases spanning the gap. CDR3 sequence: CSARDGTESYGYTF. Here the CDR3 DNA reads TGCAGTGCTAGAGATGGGACTGAGAGTTATGGCTACACCTTC.

This clonotype was seen only a few times. The rearrangement links TRBV12-3 or TRBV12-4 to TRBJ1-4; D may be TRBD1 (6 bases). This CDR3 is 15 amino acids long. The germline V and J ends were trimmed by 6 bases and 3 bases, with 14 bases remaining between them. The chain's CDR3 is CASRPRGAANEKLFF. Here the CDR3 DNA reads TGTGCCAGCAGGCCCCGGGGGGCTGCTAATGAAAAACTGTTTTTT.

The rearrangement uses TRBV18 and TRBJ1-1, with D hard to call. V was trimmed by 3 bases and J by 0 bases, leaving 8 bases between them. The CDR3 consists of 14 residues. Germline CDR1 is KGHSH and CDR2 is LQKENI. CDR3 sequence reads: CASSPTEMNTEAFF. The CDR3 DNA reads as TGTGCCAGCTCACCCACCGAAATGAACACTGAAGCTTTCTTT.

V is TRBV11-2 and J is TRBJ2-1, with D hard to call. Germline CDR1 and CDR2: SGHAT and FQNNGV. V lost 2 bases to trimming and J lost 8 bases, with 22 bases between them. The CDR3 is made up of 17 amino acids. The CDR3 region is CASSLKGSGGQRDEQFF. For the CDR3, the DNA is TGTGCCAGCAGCTTAAAGGGCTCGGGTGGTCAAAGGGATGAGCAGTTCTTC.

CDR3: CASSTPGQPSSYNEQFF. The CDR3 region has the DNA TGTGCCAGTAGTACCCCGGGACAGCCGAGCTCCTACAATGAGCAGTTCTTC. The V gene is TRBV19, the J gene TRBJ2-1; TRBD1 matches at 7 bases. V shed 4 bases, J shed 0 bases, and the junction held 9 bases outside the gene matches. The CDR3 spans 17 residues. Germline CDR1 LNHDA, CDR2 SQIVND (reference sequence). Variable domain in full (rest from reference TRBV19 and TRBJ2-1): DGGITQSPKYLFRKEGQNVTLSCEQNLNHDAMYWYRQDPGQGLRLIYYSQIVNDFQKGDIAEGYSVSREKKESFPLTVTSAQKNPTAFYLCASSTPGQPSSYNEQFFGPGTRLTVL.

This clonotype has more than one count but fewer than ten. In DNA form, the CDR3 reads TGCAGTGCTCCCATCCTGGGACTAGCGGGGGGGAATGAGCAGTTCTTC. Translating it yields CSAPILGLAGGNEQFF. J is TRBJ2-1 and V is TRBV20-1; 16 bases align to TRBD2. J was trimmed by 7 bases and V by 5 bases; bases with no gene match: 8. There are 16 residues in the CDR3. Germline assignment: CDR1 DFQATT and CDR2 SNEGSKA (reference sequence).

V usage is TRBV12-3 or TRBV12-4 and J usage is TRBJ2-3, with D unclear. Trimming removed 9 bases from V and 2 bases from J, with 9 bases in between. The CDR3 covers 12 residues. CDR3 amino acids: CASLTNTDTQYF. The CDR3, as DNA: TGTGCCAGTTTGACAAACACAGATACGCAGTATTTT.

This chain joins TRBV7-2 and TRBJ1-4; D is unclear. CDR1 is SGHTA, CDR2 FQGNSA, per germline. This CDR3 spans 16 amino acids. The V end lost 5 bases, the J end lost 3 bases, and 16 bases lay between the germline ends. CDR3 sequence: CASSPYGGTANEKLFF. DNA of the CDR3: TGTGCCAGCAGCCCCTATGGCGGTACGGCTAATGAAAAACTGTTTTTT.

The V call is TRBV19, the J call TRBJ1-5, with D possibly TRBD1 on 5 matching bases. The CDR3 is 14 residues long. With 3 bases removed from V and 6 bases from J, the gap between germline ends came to 12 bases. In germline, CDR1 is LNHDA, CDR2 SQIVND (reference sequence). The CDR3 nucleotides read TGTGCCAGTAGTATTTTCGGGGGTTCTCAGCCCCAGCATTTT. It specifies CASSIFGGSQPQHF.

J is TRBJ1-2 and V is TRBV7-9; D not certain. This CDR3 has 14 residues. Germline CDR1 reads SEHNR; CDR2 reads FQNEAQ (reference sequence). V was cut by 7 bases and J by 0 bases, with 12 bases left in between. The CDR3 protein is CASIPPQANYGYTF. CDR3 sequence (DNA): TGTGCCAGCATCCCCCCCCAAGCTAACTATGGCTACACCTTC.

This clonotype was seen a few times. The chain links TRBV27 to TRBJ2-3; TRBD2 is a possible D gene (7 bases). V was shortened by 4 bases and J by 5 bases, with 10 bases between the two germline ends. Germline CDR1 reads MNHEY; CDR2 reads SMNVEV (reference sequence). The CDR3 is 13 residues long. The CDR3 is CASSWGGKDTQYF. The CDR3 coding sequence is TGTGCCAGCAGTTGGGGGGGCAAAGATACGCAGTATTTT.

This clonotype came up a few times. The chain combines TRBV11-3 with TRBJ1-2, with D uncertain. Trimming took off 0 bases at V and 7 bases at J, with 6 bases between the two ends. Looked up from germline, CDR1 is SGHNT and CDR2 is YENEEA. The length of the CDR3 is 12 residues. This chain's CDR3 is CASSLDTSGYTF. The CDR3 bases are TGTGCCAGCAGCTTAGATACTAGTGGCTACACCTTC.

This clonotype was picked up a small number of times. The chain uses TRBV11-3 and TRBJ2-3; 7 nucleotides align to TRBD2. Germline V gene sequence: CDR1 SGHNT, CDR2 YENEEA. The CDR3 consists of 17 residues. The V segment lost 1 base and the J segment 0 bases; nucleotides outside the gene matches: 7. The CDR3 DNA is TGTGCCAGCAGCTTAGTTGCGGGAGTGACTAGCACAGATACGCAGTATTTT. As protein: CASSLVAGVTSTDTQYF. The full variable domain, in which reference TRBV11-3 and TRBJ2-3 provide the parts outside the CDR3, is EAGVVQSPRYKIIEKKQPVAFWCNPISGHNTLYWYLQNLGQGPELLIRYENEEAVDDSQLPKDRFSAERLKGVDSTLKIQPAELGDSAVYLCASSLVAGVTSTDTQYFGPGTRLTVL.

The sample holds a few counts of this clonotype. This chain uses TRBV21-1 with TRBJ2-5; the D call of TRBD1 is as the table states it, not checked on the DNA. TRBV21-1 is described as a pseudogene. The CDR3 is 15 amino acids. CDR3 DNA: TGTGCCAGCGTCCCTTCAGGAGGGGGTCAAGAGACCCAGTACTTC. Translated, it gives CASVPSGGGQETQYF.

V and J are TRBV7-2 and TRBJ1-5; D call uncertain. Per the germline V gene, CDR1 is SGHTA and CDR2 is FQGNSA. Trimming cost V 1 base and J 3 bases, with 10 bases left between them. There are 15 residues in the CDR3. The CDR3 spells CASSLGAVDNQPQHF. In DNA form, the CDR3 reads TGTGCCAGCAGCTTAGGTGCAGTTGACAATCAGCCCCAGCATTTT.

This clonotype has a handful of counts. The chain links TRBV4-1 to TRBJ2-5; 7 bases are shared with TRBD1. The CDR3 extends over 17 amino acids. Germline V gene lookup returns CDR1 MGHRA and CDR2 YSYEKL. Trimming at V came to 3 bases and at J to 3 bases, leaving 13 bases not matched to a gene. The CDR3 DNA sequence: TGCGCCAGCAGCCAGGATTTTTTTAGGACAGGAGAAGAGACCCAGTACTTC. This sequence encodes CASSQDFFRTGEETQYF.

This clonotype was counted a few times. V and J are TRBV24-1 and TRBJ2-2; 12 positions match TRBD2. The ends lost 4 bases at V and 2 bases at J; junction bases unmatched: 4. The CDR3 runs to 17 residues. Looked up from germline, CDR1 is KGHDR and CDR2 is SFDVKD. The CDR3 reads CATSDRLAGANTGELFF. The CDR3 nucleotides are TGTGCCACCAGTGACAGACTAGCGGGAGCTAACACCGGGGAGCTGTTTTTT.

This clonotype was recorded a few times. Here the CDR3 reads CASSFPGGRWELFF. For the CDR3, the DNA is TGTGCCAGCAGTTTTCCCGGGGGGCGTTGGGAGCTGTTTTTT. This chain connects TRBV12-3 or TRBV12-4 to TRBJ2-2; a weak D match, TRBD2 (7 bases). This CDR3 spans 14 amino acids. The V end lost 3 bases, the J end lost 9 bases, and 14 bases lay between the germline ends.

This clonotype was seen more than once but under ten times. The chain carries TRBV29-1 and TRBJ2-7; D possibly matches TRBD1 or TRBD2 (5 bases each). The CDR3 contains 10 residues. Germline V gives CDR1 SQVTM, CDR2 ANQGSEA. V dropped 7 bases and J dropped 7 bases, with 11 bases sitting between them. CDR3 sequence reads: CSAGDGEQYF. CDR3 DNA: TGCAGCGCTGGGGACGGGGAGCAGTACTTC.

The table lists this clonotype with many counts. This chain connects TRBV7-2 to TRBJ1-1, with 7 bases matching TRBD1. V was pared by 5 bases and J by 1 base, with 7 bases of the junction left unmatched. Germline V gene sequence: CDR1 SGHTA, CDR2 FQGNSA. The CDR3 is 15 residues long. CDR3 loop: CASSAQTGRNTEAFF. The CDR3 coding sequence is TGTGCCAGCAGCGCACAGACAGGGAGGAACACTGAAGCTTTCTTT.